This T cell receptor beta chain is drawn from a study of T cell changes during pregnancy in multiple sclerosis. This clone was seen once. Germline lookup yields CDR1 MNHEY and CDR2 SVGAGI. The CDR3 has 15 residues. The V end was cut by 10 bases, the J end by 0 bases, with 16 bases between. The assay was immunoSEQ multiplex PCR, and TCRdb's table has in-frame clones only and misses some. The sample shows approximately 40,000 clones, roughly 92% of them seen only once. The material sequenced was peripheral blood. This receptor was obtained from a female donor with multiple sclerosis, enrolled in a pregnancy study. The rearrangement uses TRBV6-5 and TRBJ1-3; D gene ambiguous. The CDR3 here is CATAGGPYSGNTIYF. CDR3 DNA sequence: TGTGCCACCGCCGGTGGACCCTACTCTGGAAACACCATATATTTT.